What follows is one T cell receptor (beta chain) and its context. No antigen is known for it. Per-nucleotide qualities are absent, and no much larger clonotype sits a single base away. From a lookup of the germline V gene, CDR1 and CDR2 are SGHAT and FQNNGV. There are 15 amino acids in the CDR3, from cysteine to phenylalanine inclusive. The only DNA kept is the CDR3, 45 bases in frame from the first base. Clipping removes 1 base from V and 6 bases from J, with 4 as the unmatched junction base count. The record originates from a study of blood T cell repertoires in COVID-19 (dated by TCRdb to the early 2020s). At the level of the whole study: Collaborator samples came from the United States, Italy and Spain and covered acute and convalescent phases of COVID-19. The prospective study material was composed of cDNA or gDNA derived from T cells, B-cell-depleted T cells, or PBMCs. Subjects who had been exposed to COVID-19, were actively infected with it, or had recovered from it provided the deeply sampled blood TCRbeta repertoires that made up the dataset. A freely available public database, intended as a resource for researchers studying the immune response to SARS-CoV-2, is where the repertoires were released. The samples were drawn from two sources: the first 160 participants of the ongoing ImmuneRACE study, and 1,200 or so subjects contributed by 6 global collaborators. A de-identified subject ID, COVID-19 status, age in years and sex were almost always included in the sample metadata. HLA class I and class II types, where available, came from metadata supplied by the sample provider rather than from assay-based typing. Overall study outcomes, separate from this receptor: The quantity of clinical and demographic metadata differed by source and by participant and was supplied without curation.

One collaborating source in Seattle enrolled patients while the patients were actively infected and followed the patients over time throughout the course of disease. Whole blood was collected in K2EDTA tubes by collaborating institutions according to the institutions' own protocols. For TCRbeta analysis, collaborators shipped samples as frozen whole blood, isolated PBMCs, or DNA extracted from either of those sample types. TCRbeta CDR3 regions were amplified from genomic DNA by means of the immunoSEQ Assay, a bias-controlled multiplex PCR. In the original analysis: Within the assay, amplification of reference gene primers was used to estimate how many nucleated cells each sample contained. To quantify the absolute abundance of each unique TCRbeta CDR3 rearrangement, sequence reads were collapsed and filtered. Productive Simpson clonality was computed per sample as the square root of Simpson's diversity index over productive rearrangements. TCRdb carries this immuneACCESS record with in-frame sequences only. Its versions omit some clonotypes, under half of them owing to an unresolved V gene in the studies checked, with the rest unexplained. The D gene and trimming were derived from the DNA, and the V and J assignments and clone size from that table. The sample records 110,000 or so clones, approximately 85% of which are singletons. The ten largest clones capture about 6.1% of the sample.

In this chain, TRBV11-2 is recombined with TRBJ2-7; 12 nucleotides in the junction match TRBD2. The receptor's source is a woman aged 60-70 years with COVID-19, enrolled during active disease. The sample taken for sequencing was peripheral blood. The sequenced DNA: TGTGCCAGCAGCTTAGTCCTAGCGGGGGGGGTCGAGCAGTACTTC. Translated, it reads CASSLVLAGGVEQYF.